The sequence of this T cell receptor (beta chain) was determined in a study of blood T cell repertoires in COVID-19. In the study overall: PBMCs, B-cell-depleted T cells, or T cells were the source of the cDNA or gDNA that made up the material.

Generated by immunoSEQ multiplex PCR, the TCRdb table keeps only in-frame clones and is missing some. The sample has 200,000 to 250,000 clones; roughly 84% are singletons. The CDR3 is 13 residues long. Deletions cut 4 bases from V and 2 bases from J, with 6 bases between. Per the germline V gene, CDR1 is SQVTM and CDR2 is ANQGSEA. Sequences were obtained from peripheral blood. This rearrangement joins TRBV29-1 to TRBJ2-6, with D possibly being TRBD2 (6 bases). The origin of this receptor is a woman aged 80 or over with acute or convalescent COVID-19. This CDR3 reads CSVGGAGANVLTF. Here the CDR3 DNA reads TGCAGCGTTGGCGGGGCTGGGGCCAACGTCCTGACTTTC.